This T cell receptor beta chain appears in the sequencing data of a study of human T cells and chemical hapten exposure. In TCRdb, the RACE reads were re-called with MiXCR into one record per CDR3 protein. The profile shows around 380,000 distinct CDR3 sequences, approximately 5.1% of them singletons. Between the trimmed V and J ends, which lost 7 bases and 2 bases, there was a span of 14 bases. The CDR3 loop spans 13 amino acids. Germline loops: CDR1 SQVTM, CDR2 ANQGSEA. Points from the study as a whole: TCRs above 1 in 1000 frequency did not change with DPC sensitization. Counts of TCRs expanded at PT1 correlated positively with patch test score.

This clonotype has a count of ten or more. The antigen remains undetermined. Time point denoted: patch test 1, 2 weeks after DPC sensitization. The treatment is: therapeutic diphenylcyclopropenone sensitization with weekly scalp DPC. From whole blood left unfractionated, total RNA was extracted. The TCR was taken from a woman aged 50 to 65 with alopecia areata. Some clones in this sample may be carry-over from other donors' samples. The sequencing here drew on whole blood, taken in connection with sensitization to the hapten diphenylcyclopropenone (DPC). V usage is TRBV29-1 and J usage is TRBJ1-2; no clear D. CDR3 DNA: TGCAGCGCCCCCGCCTTCGGGAACTATGGCTACACCTTC. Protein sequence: CSAPAFGNYGYTF.